The 24 T cell receptor beta chains reported below all come from one sample, sequenced in a study of T cells in Graves' hyperthyroidism and ophthalmopathy (dated by TCRdb to about 2019). The library was built by means of multiplex PCR. These reads were obtained on an Illumina HiSeq 2000. The TCR beta CDR3 regions were amplified from the RNA transcripts. The first round of RT-PCR for the TCR CDR3 was performed with the HTBI primer set and the Qiagen OneStep RT-PCR kit. TCRdb trimmed public reads at Q25 via fastp, called clones via MiXCR and kept in-frame beta chains. Each entry is one CDR3 protein sequence, shown with its most common DNA and genes. This sample holds roughly 600,000 distinct CDR3 sequences; 14% were observed only once. 12% of the sample is taken by the ten largest. Sequenced sample: blood. Receptor source: a woman between 50 and 59 years old with Graves' ophthalmopathy.

The chain is built from TRBV20-1 and TRBJ2-5; D is undetermined. Per germline, CDR1 DFQATT and CDR2 SNEGSKA (reference sequence). This CDR3 spans 14 amino acids. Trimming pared 5 bases from V and 4 bases from J, leaving 17 bases between. The CDR3 reads CSARLRSAGETQYF. The CDR3 region has the DNA TGCAGTGCTCGTTTGAGAAGCGCTGGAGAGACCCAGTACTTC.

The V gene is TRBV2, the J gene TRBJ1-2; perhaps TRBD1 as D (5 bases). V lost 6 bases and J 7 bases, leaving 9 bases between the germline ends. Looked up from germline, CDR1 is SNHLY and CDR2 is FYNNEI. The CDR3 is 11 amino acids. The CDR3 reads CASSAGGGYTF. The DNA of the CDR3 is TGTGCCAGCAGCGCCGGGGGTGGCTACACCTTC.

The chain has TRBV5-4 and TRBJ2-1; possibly TRBD1 or TRBD2 for D (5 bases each). Germline V gene data show CDR1 as SGHNT and CDR2 as YYREEE (reference sequence). This CDR3 has 12 residues. The V and J ends lost 4 bases and 15 bases respectively, with 17 bases between them. CDR3 in DNA: TGTGCCAGCAGCCCCTCCGGGACCCCAGGGTTCTTC. Translation: CASSPSGTPGFF.

This clonotype was detected many times. The chain couples TRBV27 to TRBJ1-1; TRBD1 is a possible D gene (5 bases). V was trimmed by 0 bases and J by 4 bases, leaving 12 bases between them. This CDR3 region has 15 residues. Germline V gives CDR1 MNHEY, CDR2 SMNVEV (reference sequence). CDR3 protein: CASSLSGDGTTEAFF. The DNA for the CDR3 is TGTGCCAGCAGTTTATCCGGGGATGGGACCACTGAAGCTTTCTTT.

The table lists this clonotype with many counts. The chain combines TRBV20-1 with TRBJ1-1; tentatively, D is TRBD1 (6 bases). The CDR3 totals 13 residues. Germline V gene data show CDR1 as DFQATT and CDR2 as SNEGSKA (reference sequence). V shed 6 bases and J shed 12 bases, with 23 bases lying between them. As DNA, the CDR3 is TGCAGTGCGAACCGGGACATGCTTGGTTTGACTTTCTTT. Protein product: CSANRDMLGLTFF.

The sample holds a few counts of this clonotype. The rearrangement uses TRBV7-2 and TRBJ2-7; D possibly corresponds to TRBD2 (6 bases). V was pared by 5 bases and J by 2 bases, with 16 bases between. Germline lookup yields CDR1 SGHTA and CDR2 FQGNSA. There are 15 residues in the CDR3. The CDR3 DNA reads as TGTGCCAGCAGCGGGGGGACTCGATTTACCTACGAGCAGTACTTC. Translation gives CASSGGTRFTYEQYF.

In its sample, this clonotype was seen many times. The chain couples TRBV28 to TRBJ2-7; D may be TRBD2 (6 bases). V was trimmed by 4 bases and J by 6 bases, leaving 19 bases between them. The CDR3 runs 15 residues. Per germline, CDR1 MDHEN and CDR2 SYDVKM. CDR3 region: CASSSRGTEGLEQYF. The CDR3 DNA reads as TGTGCCAGCAGTTCGCGCGGGACCGAGGGCCTCGAGCAGTACTTC.

This clonotype was seen repeatedly, ten times or more. The V and J genes are TRBV5-5 and TRBJ1-2, with a tentative D call TRBD1 (5 bases). CDR1 is SGHKS and CDR2 is YYEKEE in the germline V gene (reference sequence). The CDR3 sequence is 16 residues long. V lost 0 bases and J 1 base, leaving 13 bases between the germline ends. CDR3 coding DNA: TGTGCCAGCAGCTTGGGGGACCGGGTGATTAACTATGGCTACACCTTC. Its protein product is CASSLGDRVINYGYTF.

V and J are TRBV7-9 and TRBJ1-6; 8 nucleotides line up with TRBD1. This CDR3 is 15 amino acids long. The ends lost 5 bases at V and 9 bases at J; junction bases unmatched: 9. Germline V gene lookup returns CDR1 SEHNR and CDR2 FQNEAQ (reference sequence). The CDR3 DNA follows: TGTGCCAGCAGCCAGACGACAGGGGCTACTTCACCCCTCCACTTT. As protein: CASSQTTGATSPLHF.

This clonotype was detected ten times or more. V and J are TRBV20-1 and TRBJ1-1; D perhaps matches TRBD1 (6 bases). Germline loops: CDR1 DFQATT, CDR2 SNEGSKA (reference sequence). V shed 6 bases and J shed 10 bases, with 18 bases lying between them. The CDR3 consists of 12 residues. CDR3 region: CSAGRTENRAFF. Written as DNA, the CDR3 is TGCAGTGCGGGGAGGACAGAAAATAGAGCTTTCTTT.

At least ten counts were recorded for this clonotype. The chain recombines TRBV3-1 with TRBJ2-3; 9 bases line up with TRBD2. CDR1 and CDR2 (germline): LGHDT, YNNKEL (reference sequence). CDR3 length equals 18 residues. With V trimmed by 2 bases and J by 0 bases, 9 bases remained unmatched. This CDR3 reads CASSQWASGTASTDTQYF. DNA for the CDR3: TGTGCCAGCAGCCAATGGGCTAGCGGGACCGCTAGCACAGATACGCAGTATTTT.

This clonotype came up many times. The chain links TRBV7-9 to TRBJ1-2; D remains unclear. The V end lost 7 bases, the J end lost 0 bases, and 12 bases lay between the germline ends. The CDR3 covers 14 residues. The germline gives CDR1 SEHNR, CDR2 FQNEAQ (reference sequence). The CDR3 DNA is TGTGCCAGCACCCTGGCCCTTCCTAACTATGGCTACACCTTC. Amino acids: CASTLALPNYGYTF.

This clonotype has at least ten counts. V usage is TRBV29-1 and J usage is TRBJ1-1; maybe TRBD1 (6 bases). V shed 6 bases and J shed 1 base, with 12 bases lying between them. Germline loops: CDR1 SQVTM, CDR2 ANQGSEA. The CDR3 loop spans 13 amino acids. CDR3 nucleotide sequence: TGCAGCGTGACACAGGGTGGGAACACTGAAGCTTTCTTT. Amino acids: CSVTQGGNTEAFF.

This clonotype was recorded many times. V gene TRBV2 combines with J gene TRBJ2-3, with D possibly matching TRBD1 (6 bases). Trimming stripped 8 bases from V and 3 bases from J, with 15 bases between. Looked up from germline, CDR1 is SNHLY and CDR2 is FYNNEI. The CDR3 runs 14 residues. In nucleotides, the CDR3 is TGTGCCAGCGGAGAGAGGACAGTGACAGATACGCAGTATTTT. This codes for CASGERTVTDTQYF.

This clonotype was seen only a few times. The CDR3 nucleotides are TGTGCCAGTAGTATAACGGAAAATGCTGAAGCTTTCTTT. As protein: CASSITENAEAFF. The V call is TRBV19, the J call TRBJ1-1; D not resolved. In germline, CDR1 is LNHDA, CDR2 SQIVND (reference sequence). Trimming removed 2 bases at V and 6 bases at J, with 10 bases between. The CDR3 is 13 residues long.

This clonotype was counted at least ten times. The chain uses TRBV12-3 or TRBV12-4 and TRBJ1-3; D is unclear. The CDR3 extends over 15 amino acids. Trimming stripped 6 bases from V and 0 bases from J, with 12 bases between. CDR3 residues: CASRLTKSSGNTIYF. The CDR3 coding sequence is TGTGCCAGCAGACTGACAAAGAGCTCTGGAAACACCATATATTTT.

This clonotype was detected ten times or more. The V and J genes are TRBV29-1 and TRBJ2-1; TRBD2 aligns across 9 bases. The CDR3 totals 14 residues. CDR1 is SQVTM and CDR2 is ANQGSEA in the germline V gene. V lost 1 base, J lost 10 bases, and 8 bases stayed unmatched. The CDR3 nucleotides are TGCAGCGTTGAAGGGATAGCGGGAGTTGTGGAGCAGTTCTTC. Protein product: CSVEGIAGVVEQFF.

This clonotype was seen many times. The genes are TRBV24-1 and TRBJ1-5; D is uncertain. Germline CDR1 reads KGHDR; CDR2 reads SFDVKD. This CDR3 comprises 15 residues. V lost 7 bases and J 2 bases, leaving 14 bases between the germline ends. CDR3 DNA sequence: TGTGCCACCAGCGACCCTGGGGAGGGCAATCAGCCCCAGCATTTT. This sequence encodes CATSDPGEGNQPQHF.

Many counts were recorded for this clonotype. V gene TRBV7-2 combines with J gene TRBJ1-1; D gene ambiguous. Trimming took off 1 base at V and 1 base at J, with 10 bases between the two ends. CDR1 SGHTA and CDR2 FQGNSA come from the germline V gene. The CDR3 loop spans 15 amino acids. The CDR3 nucleotides are TGTGCCAGCAGCTTAGGTGGCAAAACGAACACTGAAGCTTTCTTT. Translating it yields CASSLGGKTNTEAFF.

The V and J genes are TRBV7-2 and TRBJ2-7, with TRBD1 matching over 10 bases. The germline gives CDR1 SGHTA, CDR2 FQGNSA. This CDR3 spans 15 amino acids. J was trimmed by 2 bases and V by 4 bases; bases with no gene match: 5. The CDR3 region is CASSSTGGYTYEQYF. The CDR3, as DNA: TGTGCCAGCAGCTCGACAGGGGGCTATACCTACGAGCAGTACTTC. The full variable domain, rest sourced from reference TRBV7-2 and TRBJ2-7, is GAGVSQSPSNKVTEKGKDVELRCDPISGHTALYWYRQSLGQGLEFLIYFQGNSAPDKSGLPSDRFSAERTGGSVSTLTIQRTQQEDSAVYLCASSSTGGYTYEQYFGPGTRLTVT.

This clonotype was detected ten times or more. This chain joins TRBV20-1 and TRBJ2-7; possible D gene TRBD2, 5 bases. V shed 4 bases and J shed 0 bases, with 13 bases lying between them. Looked up from germline, CDR1 is DFQATT and CDR2 is SNEGSKA (reference sequence). This CDR3 is 14 amino acids long. The CDR3 spells CSATSYSSSYEQYF. For the CDR3, the DNA is TGCAGTGCTACTAGCTATTCGAGCTCCTACGAGCAGTACTTC.

At least ten counts were recorded for this clonotype. The rearrangement links TRBV2 to TRBJ1-6; TRBD1 is a possible D gene (5 bases). V was cut by 6 bases and J by 6 bases, with 12 bases left in between. Germline CDR1 SNHLY, CDR2 FYNNEI. This CDR3 contains 14 residues. CDR3: CASSAGRTNSPLHF. CDR3 DNA: TGTGCCAGCAGCGCGGGACGGACTAATTCACCCCTCCACTTT.

This clonotype was found many times. In nucleotides, the CDR3 is TGTGCCAGCAGCCCACTGGGAGGGAATGAAAAACTGTTTTTT. It encodes CASSPLGGNEKLFF. The chain links TRBV7-2 to TRBJ1-4; D unclear. The CDR3 extends over 14 amino acids. The V and J ends lost 5 bases and 5 bases respectively, with 12 bases between them. Germline V CDR1 and CDR2: SGHTA, FQGNSA.

The sample holds a few counts of this clonotype. The chain carries TRBV5-1 and TRBJ2-5; weak D call: TRBD2 (5 bases). V dropped 4 bases and J dropped 2 bases, with 9 bases sitting between them. From germline, CDR1 is SGHRS and CDR2 YFSETQ. This CDR3 has 13 residues. Written as DNA, the CDR3 is TGCGCCAGCAGCGCCTCGGGGCAAGAGACCCAGTACTTC. Translating gives CASSASGQETQYF.